This TCR beta chain came from a study of T cell clonotyping in hematopoietic cell transplantation. General study results and limits: Pathologically expanded recipient clonotypes increased progressively from day 30 to day 180 as diversity fell. CD4 and CD8 repertoire contributions could not be separated without sorting. Higher Inverse Simpson Index values in graft donor and pretransplant recipient predicted broader posttransplant TCR diversity.

A word on this clone: No antigen is known for it.

The CDR3 is 12 residues long. Germline CDR1 SGHRS, CDR2 YFSETQ. Trimming stripped 0 bases from V and 4 bases from J, with 4 bases between. Generated by immunoSEQ multiplex PCR, the TCRdb table keeps only in-frame clones and is missing some. The data show around 1,500 clones, approximately 80% seen once. This material consisted of PBMCs, taken 30 days after allogeneic stem cell transplant. The chain has TRBV5-1 and TRBJ1-2, with D uncertain. The source of this sequence is a male patient aged 55 to 69 who had an allogeneic stem cell transplant, so the T cells may come from the graft donor. Some clones in this sample may be carry-over from other donors' samples. This CDR3 reads CASSLGSYGYTF. DNA for the CDR3: TGCGCCAGCAGCTTGGGATCCTATGGCTACACCTTC.